These 28 T cell receptor beta chains were sequenced from one sample in a study of cytomegalovirus exposure and HLA in healthy donors. PCR involved 60 Vbeta and 13 Jbeta primers. Profiled with immunoSEQ multiplex PCR; TCRdb holds only in-frame clones, not every one. The sample contains about 97,000 clones, about four fifths of which appear only once. The sequenced sample was PBMCs. Receptor source: a woman between 35 and 50 years old in good health and CMV-seronegative.

The chain joins TRBV7-2 to TRBJ2-5, with D hard to call. CDR1 SGHTA and CDR2 FQGNSA come from the germline V gene. The V end lost 4 bases, the J end lost 5 bases, and 8 bases lay between the germline ends. The CDR3 contains 12 residues. CDR3 sequence (DNA): TGTGCCAGCAGCTACTCCTGGGAGACCCAGTACTTC. Amino acid sequence: CASSYSWETQYF.

The chain couples TRBV4-2 to TRBJ2-1, with 14 bases that match TRBD2. Germline values: CDR1 LGHNA, CDR2 YNFKEQ. The CDR3 has 20 amino acids. V gave up 1 base and J gave up 0 bases; unmatched junction bases: 8. This chain's CDR3 is CASSQGVRTSGRSSYNEQFF. Here the CDR3 DNA reads TGTGCCAGCAGCCAAGGGGTCCGGACTAGCGGGAGGAGCTCCTACAATGAGCAGTTCTTC.

J is TRBJ2-6 and V is TRBV7-2; TRBD1 agrees at 7 bases. J gave up 4 bases and V 0 bases, and 3 bases lay outside the gene matches. Germline values: CDR1 SGHTA, CDR2 FQGNSA. This CDR3 spans 16 amino acids. The CDR3 region is CASSLAQGSGANVLTF. DNA for the CDR3: TGTGCCAGCAGCTTAGCACAGGGGTCAGGGGCCAACGTCCTGACTTTC.

The chain uses TRBV7-9 and TRBJ2-7, with 8 bases identical to TRBD2. J gave up 4 bases and V 7 bases, and 12 bases lay outside the gene matches. This CDR3 spans 15 amino acids. In germline, CDR1 is SEHNR, CDR2 FQNEAQ (reference sequence). The CDR3 region is CASNQSGGRSYEQYF. The CDR3, as DNA: TGTGCCAGCAACCAAAGTGGCGGGAGGTCTTACGAGCAGTACTTC.

This clone was counted a few times. This chain uses TRBV1 with TRBJ2-1; TRBD2 was called by the table and not checked on the DNA. TRBV1 is designated a pseudogene. CDR3 length: 18 amino acids. CDR3 in amino acids: CTSSKGLAGGPDYNEQFF. As DNA, the CDR3 is TGCACCAGCAGCAAGGGACTAGCGGGAGGGCCGGACTACAATGAGCAGTTCTTC.

The J gene is TRBJ2-2, the V gene TRBV11-3; D remains ambiguous. Trimming pared 0 bases from V and 4 bases from J, leaving 6 bases between. CDR3 length: 14 residues. Germline CDR1 and CDR2: SGHNT and YENEEA. CDR3 sequence reads: CASSLERSTGELFF. Here the CDR3 DNA reads TGTGCCAGCAGCTTAGAAAGGAGCACCGGGGAGCTGTTTTTT.

The V call is TRBV5-1, the J call TRBJ2-7; TRBD2 agrees at 7 bases. This CDR3 spans 13 amino acids. The germline V gene has CDR1 SGHRS and CDR2 YFSETQ. The trim removed 1 base at V and 4 bases at J, leaving 2 bases unmatched. The CDR3 protein is CASSLRGGYEQYF. In nucleotides, the CDR3 is TGCGCCAGCAGCTTGAGGGGAGGGTACGAGCAGTACTTC.

Comments on this clone: One junction end disagrees with the germline gene, perhaps due to a read error. The gene calls are TRBV18 and TRBJ2-5; D is uncertain. The DNA end is more similar to TRBJ2-7, so the J call may be wrong. This CDR3 contains 12 residues. Germline CDR1 reads KGHSH; CDR2 reads LQKENI. The chain's CDR3 is CASSPASHEQYF. The CDR3 nucleotides read TGTGCCAGCTCACCCGCCTCCCACGAGCAGTACTTC.

This clone was detected only a few times. V usage is TRBV6-5 and J usage is TRBJ2-2, with a possible D match to TRBD2 (5 bases). Germline values: CDR1 MNHEY, CDR2 SVGAGI. With 2 bases removed from V and 4 bases from J, the gap between germline ends came to 8 bases. This CDR3 comprises 14 residues. The CDR3 sequence is CASSYMGSTGELFF. CDR3 in DNA: TGTGCCAGCAGTTACATGGGGAGCACCGGGGAGCTGTTTTTT.

The genes are TRBV7-2 and TRBJ2-2, with TRBD1 identical over 8 bases. CDR1 SGHTA and CDR2 FQGNSA come from the germline V gene. CDR3 length: 15 residues. With V trimmed by 6 bases and J by 3 bases, 6 bases remained unmatched. CDR3 DNA: TGTGCCAGCAGTCCCTGGACAGGGCACACCGGGGAGCTGTTTTTT. Translated: CASSPWTGHTGELFF. Looking up the rest from reference TRBV7-2 and TRBJ2-2 gives the full variable domain: GAGVSQSPSNKVTEKGKDVELRCDPISGHTALYWYRQSLGQGLEFLIYFQGNSAPDKSGLPSDRFSAERTGGSVSTLTIQRTQQEDSAVYLCASSPWTGHTGELFFGEGSRLTVL.

The V gene is TRBV30, the J gene TRBJ2-7; TRBD2 aligns across 10 bases. The CDR3 totals 14 residues. Germline-derived CDR1 and CDR2 are GTSNPN and SVGIG (reference sequence). Losses at the gene ends were 7 bases for V and 3 bases for J; bases not matched to a gene: 9. This chain's CDR3 is CALVLAGFYYEQYF. The CDR3 coding sequence is TGTGCCTTGGTACTAGCGGGGTTTTACTACGAGCAGTACTTC.

This sequence joins TRBV10-1 and TRBJ2-6, with D unresolved. CDR1 and CDR2 from the germline V gene are WNHNN and SYGVQD (reference sequence). This CDR3 comprises 15 residues. With 2 bases removed from V and 0 bases from J, the gap between germline ends came to 5 bases. The CDR3 reads CASSEPGSGANVLTF. The CDR3 DNA sequence: TGCGCCAGCAGTGAGCCGGGCTCTGGGGCCAACGTCCTGACTTTC.

This clone was seen only a few times. The chain employs TRBV19 and TRBJ1-1, with 8 bases aligning to TRBD1. This CDR3 comprises 15 residues. CDR1 is LNHDA, CDR2 SQIVND, per germline (reference sequence). After removal of 3 bases from V and 3 bases from J, the junction contained 6 bases not matched to a gene. CDR3 residues: CASSMGTGTYTEAFF. For the CDR3, the DNA is TGTGCCAGTAGTATGGGGACAGGCACTTACACTGAAGCTTTCTTT.

In nucleotides, the CDR3 is TGTGCCAGCAGTTTAGCAGGGGGCATGCAGCCCCAGCATTTT. This gives the protein CASSLAGGMQPQHF. The V gene is TRBV27, the J gene TRBJ1-5; 8 bases are a match to TRBD1. Germline V gene lookup returns CDR1 MNHEY and CDR2 SMNVEV (reference sequence). The CDR3 spans 14 residues. Unmatched junction bases numbered 4, after V lost 2 bases and J lost 7 bases.

V gene TRBV16 combines with J gene TRBJ2-6, with D perhaps matching TRBD2 (6 bases). Per germline, CDR1 KGHSY and CDR2 FQNENV. V lost 0 bases to trimming and J lost 3 bases, with 12 bases between them. The CDR3 is 17 residues long. The CDR3 DNA is TGTGCCAGCAGCCAATCAGGCGGAGGGCGTGGGGCCAACGTCCTGACTTTC. Translating it yields CASSQSGGGRGANVLTF. The variable domain in full, with the rest retrieved from reference TRBV16 and TRBJ2-6, is GEEVAQTPKHLVRGEGQKAKLYCAPIKGHSYVFWYQQVLKNEFKFLISFQNENVFDETGMPKERFSAKCLPNSPCSLEIQATKLEDSAVYFCASSQSGGGRGANVLTFGAGSRLTVL.

This clone was counted a few times. CDR3 nucleotides: TGTGCCATCAGTGAGCCCGCTACTACCCGGGACTACCCATACGAGCAGTACTTC. Its translation is CAISEPATTRDYPYEQYF. The J gene is TRBJ2-7, the V gene TRBV10-3, with 7 positions matching TRBD2. With V trimmed by 2 bases and J by 4 bases, 17 bases remained unmatched. Germline assignment: CDR1 ENHRY and CDR2 SYGVKD. This CDR3 comprises 18 residues.

The V call is TRBV10-2, the J call TRBJ1-1, with a possible D match to TRBD1 (6 bases). V was cut by 0 bases and J by 4 bases, with 9 bases left in between. CDR3 length: 14 amino acids. Germline lookup yields CDR1 WSHSY and CDR2 SAAADI. CDR3 in DNA: TGCGCCAGCAGTGAGTCACAGGGCGGCACTGAAGCTTTCTTT. It specifies CASSESQGGTEAFF.

This chain uses TRBV5-1 with TRBJ1-2; no firm D call. Trimming took off 0 bases at V and 1 base at J, with 10 bases between the two ends. There are 15 residues in the CDR3. Germline V gives CDR1 SGHRS, CDR2 YFSETQ. The CDR3 is CASSLGNRDNYGYTF. CDR3 sequence (DNA): TGCGCCAGCAGCTTGGGGAACAGAGATAACTATGGCTACACCTTC.

This sequence joins TRBV6-5 and TRBJ2-1; 8 bases align to TRBD2. This CDR3 is built from 15 residues. From germline, CDR1 is MNHEY and CDR2 SVGAGI. Germline trimming cut 6 bases from V and 8 bases from J; bases unmatched to any gene: 12. This CDR3 is CASSTVAGRKDEQFF. CDR3 nucleotides: TGTGCCAGCAGCACGGTAGCGGGACGAAAGGATGAGCAGTTCTTC.

The chain employs TRBV7-3 and TRBJ2-3; no clear D. The CDR3 runs to 14 residues. V was pared by 5 bases and J by 0 bases, with 9 bases between. CDR1 is SGHTA and CDR2 is FQGTGA in the germline V gene. CDR3 sequence (DNA): TGTGCCAGCAGCCTCGTCGGTAGCACAGATACGCAGTATTTT. Its protein is CASSLVGSTDTQYF.

This chain connects TRBV27 to TRBJ2-1; TRBD2 matches at 9 bases. This CDR3 region has 15 residues. Unmatched junction bases numbered 4, after V lost 5 bases and J lost 2 bases. Germline CDR1 MNHEY, CDR2 SMNVEV (reference sequence). The DNA for the CDR3 is TGTGCCAGCAGTCGTCGACTAGCGGCCTACAATGAGCAGTTCTTC. It specifies CASSRRLAAYNEQFF.

V and J are TRBV5-1 and TRBJ2-3, with TRBD2 matching over 11 bases. Germline V gene data show CDR1 as SGHRS and CDR2 as YFSETQ. The length of the CDR3 is 15 residues. The V segment lost 5 bases and the J segment 6 bases; nucleotides outside the gene matches: 8. CDR3 bases: TGCGCCAGCAGTCGTAGCGGGGGGGCCGAGGATACGCAGTATTTT. Its translation: CASSRSGGAEDTQYF. The full variable domain, with the rest looked up from reference TRBV5-1 and TRBJ2-3, is KAGVTQTPRYLIKTRGQQVTLSCSPISGHRSVSWYQQTPGQGLQFLFEYFSETQRNKGNFPGRFSGRQFSNSRSEMNVSTLELGDSALYLCASSRSGGAEDTQYFGPGTRLTVL.

The chain uses TRBV6-5 and TRBJ2-7; TRBD1 might be the D (6 bases). The V gene's germline CDR1 is MNHEY and CDR2 SVGAGI. CDR3 length equals 15 residues. The V end was cut by 0 bases, the J end by 2 bases, with 11 bases between. CDR3 in DNA: TGTGCCAGCAGTTACTCGAAGGGGGTAACCTACGAGCAGTACTTC. The encoded protein is CASSYSKGVTYEQYF.

This chain joins TRBV7-2 and TRBJ2-3; 13 bases agree with TRBD2. Germline CDR1 reads SGHTA; CDR2 reads FQGNSA. The J segment lost 3 bases and the V segment lost 4 bases, leaving 4 bases of the junction unmatched. The CDR3 is made up of 16 amino acids. The CDR3 sequence is CASSSRTSGGTDTQYF. The DNA of the CDR3 is TGTGCCAGCAGCTCCAGGACTAGCGGGGGAACAGATACGCAGTATTTT.

The V and J genes are TRBV4-3 and TRBJ2-1; weak D call: TRBD1 (7 bases). CDR1 is LGHNA, CDR2 YSLEER, per germline. CDR3 length: 17 residues. Trimming took 2 bases from V and 6 from J, leaving 20 bases between them. CDR3 nucleotides: TGCGCCAGCAGCCAACAAGTCAGGGGGGCTATCTTCAATGAGCAGTTCTTC. This encodes CASSQQVRGAIFNEQFF.

The chain links TRBV30 to TRBJ2-2, with a tentative D call TRBD2 (5 bases). CDR1 is GTSNPN, CDR2 SVGIG, per germline (reference sequence). The V gene lost 4 bases and the J gene lost 5 bases, with 14 bases spanning the gap. This CDR3 is built from 14 residues. CDR3 residues: CAWTRSGLTGELFF. CDR3 DNA sequence: TGTGCCTGGACCCGATCGGGGTTGACCGGGGAGCTGTTTTTT.

Note on this clone: No DNA is shown, since the ends of the CDR3 on it are uncertain; the CDR3 is the one TCRdb lists. The V gene is TRBV21-1, the J gene TRBJ2-7; the table's D gene call, TRBD1, was not cross checked with the DNA. TRBV21-1 is a recognized pseudogene. Termini included, the CDR3 measures 15 amino acids. The CDR3 region is CARFGIGTAAYEQYF.

The chain recombines TRBV28 with TRBJ2-1, with a tentative D call TRBD2 (5 bases). Germline loops: CDR1 MDHEN, CDR2 SYDVKM. With 5 bases removed from V and 4 bases from J, the gap between germline ends came to 18 bases. The CDR3 has 16 amino acids. Here the CDR3 reads CASSRAVGGRYNEQFF. DNA of the CDR3: TGTGCCAGCAGTCGGGCCGTGGGCGGGCGATACAATGAGCAGTTCTTC.